This T cell receptor beta chain derives from a study of shared clonotypes between healthy human individuals. Study outcomes and limitations: Sampling used blood alone; tissue repertoires probably differ.

Naive CD8 populations comprised CD45RO-negative cells positively selected for CCR7, excluding terminally differentiated effector memory CD45RA+ cells. Assay: immunoSEQ multiplex PCR; the TCRdb copy retains only in-frame clones and omits some. Of about 2.1 million clones in the sample, 90% to 95% were seen once. To note about this clone: The antigen is undetermined.

Germline values: CDR1 SEHNR, CDR2 FQNEAQ (reference sequence). V shed 5 bases and J shed 9 bases, with 14 bases lying between them. There are 13 residues in the CDR3. This sequence originates from a man aged 18 to 35 in good health. Some clones in this sample may be carry-over from other donors' samples. The chain links TRBV7-9 to TRBJ2-1; D perhaps matches TRBD2 (5 bases). Sequenced input: naive CD8+ T cells from PBMCs. In DNA, the CDR3 is TGTGCCAGCAGCGAAACCCCTGGGAGTGAGCAGTTCTTC. This sequence encodes CASSETPGSEQFF.